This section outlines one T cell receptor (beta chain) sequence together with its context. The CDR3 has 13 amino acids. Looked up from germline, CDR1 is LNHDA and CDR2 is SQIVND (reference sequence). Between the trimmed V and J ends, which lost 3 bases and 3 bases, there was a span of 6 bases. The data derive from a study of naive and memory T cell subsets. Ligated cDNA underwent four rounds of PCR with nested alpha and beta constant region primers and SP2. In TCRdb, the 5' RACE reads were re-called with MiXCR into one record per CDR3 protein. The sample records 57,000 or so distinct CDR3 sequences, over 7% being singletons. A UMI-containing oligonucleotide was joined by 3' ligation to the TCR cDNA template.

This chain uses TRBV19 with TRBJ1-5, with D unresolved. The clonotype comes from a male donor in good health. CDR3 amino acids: CASSISHNQPQHF. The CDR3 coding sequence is TGTGCCAGTAGTATCAGTCACAATCAGCCCCAGCATTTT.